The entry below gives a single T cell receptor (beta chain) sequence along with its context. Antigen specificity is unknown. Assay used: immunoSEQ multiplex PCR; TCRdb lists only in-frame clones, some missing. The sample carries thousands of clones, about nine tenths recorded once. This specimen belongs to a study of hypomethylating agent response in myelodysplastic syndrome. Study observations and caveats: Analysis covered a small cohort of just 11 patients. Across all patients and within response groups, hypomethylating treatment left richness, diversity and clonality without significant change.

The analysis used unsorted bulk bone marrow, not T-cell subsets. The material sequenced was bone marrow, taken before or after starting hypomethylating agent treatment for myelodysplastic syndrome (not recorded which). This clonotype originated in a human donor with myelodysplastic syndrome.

Here the CDR3 reads CASTPRTGGNQPQHF. For the CDR3, the DNA is TGTGCCAGCACCCCCCGGACAGGGGGCAATCAGCCCCAGCATTTT. The genes are TRBV6-6 and TRBJ1-5; 9 nucleotides align to TRBD1. Germline CDR1 MNHNY, CDR2 SVGAGI (reference sequence). The CDR3 spans 15 residues. The V segment lost 7 bases and the J segment 2 bases; nucleotides outside the gene matches: 6.